The source of this TCR beta chain is a study of cytomegalovirus exposure and HLA in healthy donors. The V end lost 2 bases, the J end lost 4 bases, and 9 bases lay between the germline ends. The length of the CDR3 is 14 residues. Germline V gene data show CDR1 as SEHNR and CDR2 as FQNEAQ (reference sequence). Both 60 Vbeta primers and 13 Jbeta primers went into the PCR. Profiled with immunoSEQ multiplex PCR; TCRdb holds only in-frame clones, not every one. In all, the sample yields more than 140,000 clones. This receptor was taken from a woman between 18 and 29 years old in good health and CMV-seronegative. The sample comprised PBMCs. V gene TRBV7-9 combines with J gene TRBJ2-1; perhaps TRBD2 as D (6 bases). The DNA for the CDR3 is TGTGCCAGCAGCTTAATGGAGGGGTACAATGAGCAGTTCTTC. It encodes CASSLMEGYNEQFF.